The sequence of this TCR beta chain was determined in a study of graft-versus-host responses after intestinal transplantation. As for the study in general: Each of the recipients got a multivisceral, liver-intestinal, or isolated intestinal transplant.

Trimming shortened V by 3 bases and J by 2 bases, and 10 bases separated the two germline ends. This CDR3 is 14 amino acids long. Germline V gene sequence: CDR1 LNHDA, CDR2 SQIVND (reference sequence). A remark on this clone: Its cognate antigen is unknown.

Study-level results: GvH clones surfaced in recipient marrow, some emerging earlier in ileum or blood.

Measured with immunoSEQ multiplex PCR; TCRdb has only the in-frame clones, and not every one. The repertoire holds about 91,000 clones, with 85% to 95% as singletons. This material consisted of unstimulated CD4+ T cells sorted from spleen or lymph node cells, taken before transplant. This receptor was obtained from a human donor who was the organ donor for an intestinal transplant. This chain uses TRBV19 with TRBJ1-2, with D perhaps TRBD1 (5 bases). CDR3 DNA sequence: TGTGCCAGTAGTATTGTAGGGGTCAACTATGGCTACACCTTC. Encoded protein: CASSIVGVNYGYTF.